Below are 8 T cell receptor beta chains sequenced from a single sample in a study of blood T cell repertoires in COVID-19. TCRdb keeps only in-frame clones here, not all; method: immunoSEQ multiplex PCR. The profile shows 200,000 to 250,000 clones, around 84% of them singletons. Sample: PBMCs or T cells enriched from blood (not recorded which). The receptor set was obtained from a woman aged 35 to 49 with acute COVID-19.

The chain links TRBV7-9 to TRBJ1-2; the D gene is possibly TRBD1 (6 bases). Germline lookup yields CDR1 SEHNR and CDR2 FQNEAQ (reference sequence). The CDR3 extends over 13 amino acids. V lost 5 bases and J 4 bases, leaving 11 bases between the germline ends. The chain's CDR3 is CASSPTGFYGYTF. CDR3 bases: TGTGCCAGCAGCCCGACAGGATTCTATGGCTACACCTTC.

The chain recombines TRBV27 with TRBJ2-7, with 7 positions matching TRBD1. Trimming removed 3 bases from V and 4 bases from J; junction bases left unmatched: 3. This CDR3 is built from 13 residues. Germline CDR1 reads MNHEY; CDR2 reads SMNVEV (reference sequence). CDR3 sequence reads: CASSFLTGYEQYF. CDR3 sequence (DNA): TGTGCCAGCAGTTTCCTGACAGGGTACGAGCAGTACTTC.

The chain is built from TRBV5-4 and TRBJ2-4; 9 nucleotides line up with TRBD1. V gave up 4 bases and J gave up 3 bases; unmatched junction bases: 8. The CDR3 loop spans 16 amino acids. Germline CDR1 and CDR2: SGHNT and YYREEE (reference sequence). CDR3 DNA: TGTGCCAGCAGCCAGCGGACAGGGGAGGTCAAAAACATTCAGTACTTC. This gives the protein CASSQRTGEVKNIQYF.

Ten or more counts support this clone. V gene TRBV6-5 combines with J gene TRBJ2-2; TRBD2 agrees at 8 bases. The CDR3 runs 15 residues. The germline CDR1 and CDR2 sequences are MNHEY and SVGAGI. V was clipped by 1 base and J by 6 bases; unmatched bases: 4. This CDR3 is CASSYFGGAPGELFF. CDR3 nucleotide sequence: TGTGCCAGCAGTTACTTCGGGGGGGCCCCCGGGGAGCTGTTTTTT.

The rearrangement links TRBV27 to TRBJ1-6, with 7 positions matching TRBD1. Germline V gives CDR1 MNHEY, CDR2 SMNVEV (reference sequence). The V gene end was trimmed by 3 bases and the J gene end by 2 bases; junction bases not matched to a gene: 1. CDR3 size: 15 residues. In nucleotides, the CDR3 is TGTGCCAGCAGTTTCGGGACAGCCTATAATTCACCCCTCCACTTT. It encodes CASSFGTAYNSPLHF.

The chain is built from TRBV2 and TRBJ1-1; the D gene is possibly TRBD1 (6 bases). The CDR3 totals 13 residues. Germline-derived CDR1 and CDR2 are SNHLY and FYNNEI. Deletions cut 7 bases from V and 6 bases from J, with 15 bases between. In DNA, the CDR3 is TGTGCCAGCACCGTCGGACAGATTGCTGAAGCTTTCTTT. It is translated as CASTVGQIAEAFF.

The CDR3 spells CAISESRGQGFEAFF. Here the CDR3 DNA reads TGTGCCATCAGTGAGTCGCGGGGACAGGGGTTTGAAGCTTTCTTT. V is TRBV10-3 and J is TRBJ1-1, with 10 bases matching TRBD1. Per the germline V gene, CDR1 is ENHRY and CDR2 is SYGVKD. The trim removed 0 bases at V and 7 bases at J, leaving 5 bases unmatched. CDR3 length: 15 amino acids.

The genes are TRBV11-1 and TRBJ2-5, with D unclear. Germline CDR1 and CDR2: SGHAT and FQDESV (reference sequence). The V end lost 4 bases, the J end lost 5 bases, and 8 bases lay between the germline ends. This CDR3 spans 12 amino acids. The CDR3 region has the DNA TGTGCCAGCAGCTCTTACGGGGAGACCCAGTACTTC. This sequence encodes CASSSYGETQYF.